Listed below are T cell receptor beta chains from one sample, sequenced in a study of shared clonotypes between healthy human individuals. Assay: immunoSEQ multiplex PCR; the TCRdb copy retains only in-frame clones and omits some. The table includes approximately 99,000 clones, roughly 70% detected once. The sample was memory CD8+ T cells sorted from blood. These receptors came from a woman aged 30 to 39 in good health. Both conserved end residues are part of each CDR3. Each record gives: D gene, V gene, J gene, clone size, CDR3 DNA, CDR3 protein. The D gene is left open where the match is weak. Some rows mark clone size as missing; the rest say once, few, many or name a class of expanded clone.

d_gene: TRBD1
v_gene: TRBV25-1
j_gene: TRBJ2-2
abundance: once
CDR3nt: TGTGCCACCACAGGGGGAACTGTATCCGGTGTAGAGCTGTTTTTT
CDR3aa: CATTGGTVSGVELFF

d_gene: TRBD2
v_gene: TRBV9
j_gene: TRBJ2-1
abundance: -
CDR3nt: TGTGCCAGCAGCGTAGCTTGGGGGACTAGCAATGAGCAGTTCTTC
CDR3aa: CASSVAWGTSNEQFF

d_gene: TRBD2
v_gene: TRBV27
j_gene: TRBJ2-7
abundance: -
CDR3nt: TGTGCCAGCAGTCCGTCGACTAGCGGGAGAAGGTACGAGCAGTACTTC
CDR3aa: CASSPSTSGRRYEQYF

d_gene: -
v_gene: TRBV9
j_gene: TRBJ2-7
abundance: -
CDR3nt: TGTGCCAGCAGCGTAGGAGAGGGGTTTGGGGAGAGGGCCTACGAGCAGTACTTC
CDR3aa: CASSVGEGFGERAYEQYF

d_gene: -
v_gene: TRBV7-9
j_gene: TRBJ2-7
abundance: -
CDR3nt: TGTGCCAGCAGCTTAGGTGATTACTACGAGCAGTACTTC
CDR3aa: CASSLGDYYEQYF

d_gene: -
v_gene: TRBV18
j_gene: TRBJ1-1
abundance: -
CDR3nt: TGTGCCAGCTCCTTGAGTTGGAACACTGAAGCTTTCTTT
CDR3aa: CASSLSWNTEAFF

d_gene: TRBD2
v_gene: TRBV7-9
j_gene: TRBJ2-1
abundance: -
CDR3nt: TGTGCCAGCAGCTCACTAGCGGGGAAAAACAATGAGCAGTTCTTC
CDR3aa: CASSSLAGKNNEQFF

d_gene: TRBD2
v_gene: TRBV4-2
j_gene: TRBJ2-3
abundance: -
CDR3nt: TGTGCCAGCAGCCAAGGGCTAGCGGGAGGTGGGGGCAGCACAGATACGCAGTATTTT
CDR3aa: CASSQGLAGGGGSTDTQYF

d_gene: TRBD2
v_gene: TRBV27
j_gene: TRBJ2-2
abundance: -
CDR3nt: TGTGCCAGCAGTCGCTTTTGGGGACTAGCGGGAGGGACCGGGGAGCTGTTTTTT
CDR3aa: CASSRFWGLAGGTGELFF

d_gene: -
v_gene: TRBV27
j_gene: TRBJ1-1
abundance: few
CDR3nt: TGTGCCAGCAGTTTAGGCGGGGGCACTGAAGCTTTCTTT
CDR3aa: CASSLGGGTEAFF

d_gene: -
v_gene: TRBV28
j_gene: TRBJ1-1
abundance: -
CDR3nt: TGTGCCAGCAGTTTAGGACCCCTAGCCCAGGCGAACACTGAAGCTTTCTTT
CDR3aa: CASSLGPLAQANTEAFF

d_gene: -
v_gene: TRBV27
j_gene: TRBJ1-2
abundance: -
CDR3nt: TGTGCCAGCAGCCCCAGACCCTACTATGGCTACACCTTC
CDR3aa: CASSPRPYYGYTF

d_gene: -
v_gene: TRBV7-2
j_gene: TRBJ2-3
abundance: -
CDR3nt: TGTGCCAGCAGCCCCCTCGGCTTGACAGATACGCAGTATTTT
CDR3aa: CASSPLGLTDTQYF

d_gene: -
v_gene: TRBV6-4
j_gene: TRBJ1-5
abundance: -
CDR3nt: TGTGCCAGCAGTGACGGGGCTACCAATCAGCCCCAGCATTTT
CDR3aa: CASSDGATNQPQHF

d_gene: -
v_gene: TRBV6-4
j_gene: TRBJ2-2
abundance: -
CDR3nt: TGTGCCAGCAGTGACTCGAGGGAAAACACCGGGGAGCTGTTTTTT
CDR3aa: CASSDSRENTGELFF

d_gene: -
v_gene: TRBV18
j_gene: TRBJ2-2
abundance: -
CDR3nt: TGTGCCAGCTCACCAGCCCAGGGGAGAGCCGGGGAGCTGTTTTTT
CDR3aa: CASSPAQGRAGELFF

d_gene: TRBD2
v_gene: TRBV4-1
j_gene: TRBJ2-7
abundance: -
CDR3nt: TGCGCCAGCTCTATCAGCGGGGGATTCTACGAGCAGTACTTC
CDR3aa: CASSISGGFYEQYF

d_gene: TRBD2
v_gene: TRBV27
j_gene: TRBJ2-2
abundance: -
CDR3nt: TGTGCCAGCAGTCCCGGGGTAGCGGGACATACCGGGGAGCTGTTTTTT
CDR3aa: CASSPGVAGHTGELFF

d_gene: -
v_gene: TRBV5-6
j_gene: TRBJ1-3
abundance: -
CDR3nt: TGTGCCAGCGAGCGGGTGGGGCACAGAAACACCATATATTTT
CDR3aa: CASERVGHRNTIYF

d_gene: TRBD2
v_gene: TRBV19
j_gene: TRBJ2-1
abundance: -
CDR3nt: TGTGCCAGTAGTAGGGGACTAGCGGGATACAGCTCCTACAATGAGCAGTTCTTC
CDR3aa: CASSRGLAGYSSYNEQFF

d_gene: -
v_gene: TRBV30
j_gene: TRBJ2-2
abundance: -
CDR3nt: TGTGCCTGCAAATCTCGGAACTTAAGGGAGCTGTTTTTT
CDR3aa: CACKSRNLRELFF

d_gene: -
v_gene: TRBV5-4
j_gene: TRBJ2-5
abundance: -
CDR3nt: TGTGCCAGCAGCTCTAAGCGCCTTGAACTACCGGGCGGCGAGACCCAGTACTTC
CDR3aa: CASSSKRLELPGGETQYF

d_gene: -
v_gene: TRBV2
j_gene: TRBJ2-1
abundance: -
CDR3nt: TGTGCCAGCAAGACGGCAAGTGGGAGGTACAATGAGCAGTTCTTC
CDR3aa: CASKTASGRYNEQFF

d_gene: -
v_gene: TRBV11-2
j_gene: TRBJ2-1
abundance: many
CDR3nt: TGTGCCAGCAGCTTAGATCTGGGGCGGGAGCAGTTCTTC
CDR3aa: CASSLDLGREQFF

d_gene: -
v_gene: TRBV28
j_gene: TRBJ1-2
abundance: -
CDR3nt: TGTGCCAGCAGCCTCCCGGAGTGGTATGGCTACACCTTC
CDR3aa: CASSLPEWYGYTF

d_gene: TRBD2
v_gene: TRBV9
j_gene: TRBJ2-1
abundance: -
CDR3nt: TGTGCCAGCAGCCCCTCTCGGGGACTAGTTAATGAGCAGTTCTTC
CDR3aa: CASSPSRGLVNEQFF

d_gene: -
v_gene: TRBV25-1
j_gene: TRBJ2-1
abundance: few
CDR3nt: TGTGCCAGCAGTGACAGCAAGCAGTTCTTC
CDR3aa: CASSDSKQFF

d_gene: TRBD1
v_gene: TRBV19
j_gene: TRBJ1-6
abundance: -
CDR3nt: TGTGCCAGTAGTTTTGACAGGGTTGCGGAACCCCTCCACTTT
CDR3aa: CASSFDRVAEPLHF

d_gene: -
v_gene: TRBV6-1
j_gene: TRBJ1-1
abundance: few
CDR3nt: TGTGCCAGCAGTGAAGGCATGGAGAACACTGAAGCTTTCTTT
CDR3aa: CASSEGMENTEAFF

d_gene: -
v_gene: TRBV27
j_gene: TRBJ2-3
abundance: -
CDR3nt: TGTGCCAGCAGTTTATCTTATGTGGGGTCTGCCACAGATACGCAGTATTTT
CDR3aa: CASSLSYVGSATDTQYF

d_gene: TRBD2
v_gene: TRBV7-8
j_gene: TRBJ2-7
abundance: many
CDR3nt: TGTGCCAGCAGCTTCGGACTAGAAGCCTACGAGCAGTACTTC
CDR3aa: CASSFGLEAYEQYF